This T cell receptor (beta chain) comes out of a study of blood T cell repertoires in COVID-19. Background on the study: Sources were T cells, B-cell-depleted T cells, or PBMCs; the material itself was cDNA or gDNA.

The V end was cut by 8 bases, the J end by 3 bases, with 16 bases between. Germline V lookup: CDR1 LGHDT, CDR2 YNNKEL (reference sequence). The CDR3 has 14 residues. Study processing details: Estimates of nucleated cell counts were drawn from the amplification of reference gene primers. The method was immunoSEQ multiplex PCR; TCRdb's version includes in-frame clones alone and lacks a portion of them. V, J and clone size are taken as reported in that table, and D and trimming were inferred from the DNA itself. The repertoire has some 300,000 clones, roughly 89% of them found once; the top ten carry roughly a tenth. Individuals aged roughly 18 to 95 years were recruited from about two dozen US areas. Which cohort a participant joined came from the clinical history participants gave. This clone was detected only a few times.

The V and J genes are TRBV3-1 (or the pseudogene TRBV3-2) and TRBJ1-2; TRBD1 might be the D (5 bases). The sequence was collected from a woman younger than 45 who had recovered from COVID-19. The sequencing input was PBMCs or T cells enriched from blood (not recorded which). The CDR3 here is CASRQLTGDYGYTF. CDR3 coding DNA: TGTGCCAGCCGGCAACTAACGGGGGACTATGGCTACACCTTC.